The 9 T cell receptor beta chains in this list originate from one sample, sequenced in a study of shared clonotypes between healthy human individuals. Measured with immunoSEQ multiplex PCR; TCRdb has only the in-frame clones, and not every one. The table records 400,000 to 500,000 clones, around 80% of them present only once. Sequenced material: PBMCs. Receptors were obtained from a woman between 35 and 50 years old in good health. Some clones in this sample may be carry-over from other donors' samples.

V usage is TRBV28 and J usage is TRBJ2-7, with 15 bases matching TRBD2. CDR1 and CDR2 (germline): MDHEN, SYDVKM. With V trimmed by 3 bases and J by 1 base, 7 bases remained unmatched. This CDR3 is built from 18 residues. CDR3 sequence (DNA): TGTGCCAGCAGTTTTACGGGACTAGCGGGAGGTCTTTCCTACGAGCAGTACTTC. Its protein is CASSFTGLAGGLSYEQYF.

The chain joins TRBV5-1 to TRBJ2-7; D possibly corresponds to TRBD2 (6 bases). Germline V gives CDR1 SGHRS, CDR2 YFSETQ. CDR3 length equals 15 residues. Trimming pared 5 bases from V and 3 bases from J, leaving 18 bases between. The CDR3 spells CASRVRDPPNYEQYF. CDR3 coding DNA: TGCGCCAGCAGAGTGCGGGACCCTCCCAACTACGAGCAGTACTTC.

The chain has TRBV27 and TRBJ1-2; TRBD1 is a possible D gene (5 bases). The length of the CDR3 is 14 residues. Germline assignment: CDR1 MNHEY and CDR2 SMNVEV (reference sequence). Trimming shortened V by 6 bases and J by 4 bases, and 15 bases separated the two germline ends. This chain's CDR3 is CASRSTGQTYGYTF. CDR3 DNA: TGTGCCAGCAGGAGCACGGGGCAAACCTATGGCTACACCTTC.

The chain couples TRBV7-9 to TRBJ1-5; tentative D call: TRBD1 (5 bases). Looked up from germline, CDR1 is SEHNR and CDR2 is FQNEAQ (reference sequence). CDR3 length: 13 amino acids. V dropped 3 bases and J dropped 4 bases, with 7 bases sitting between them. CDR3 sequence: CASSFRTNQPQHF. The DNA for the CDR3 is TGTGCCAGCAGCTTCCGGACAAATCAGCCCCAGCATTTT.

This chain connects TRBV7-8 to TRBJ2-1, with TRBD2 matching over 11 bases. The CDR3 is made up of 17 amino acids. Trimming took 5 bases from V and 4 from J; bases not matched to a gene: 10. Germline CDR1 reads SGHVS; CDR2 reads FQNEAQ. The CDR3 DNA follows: TGTGCCAGCAGCCCGCAACCGGGACTAGCGGCTTACAATGAGCAGTTCTTC. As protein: CASSPQPGLAAYNEQFF.

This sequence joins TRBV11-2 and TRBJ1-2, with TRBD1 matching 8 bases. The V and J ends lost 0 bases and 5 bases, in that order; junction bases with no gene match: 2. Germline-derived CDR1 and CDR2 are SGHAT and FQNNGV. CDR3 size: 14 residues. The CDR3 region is CASSLDRTGYGYTF. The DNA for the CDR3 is TGTGCCAGCAGCTTAGATCGGACAGGGTATGGCTACACCTTC.

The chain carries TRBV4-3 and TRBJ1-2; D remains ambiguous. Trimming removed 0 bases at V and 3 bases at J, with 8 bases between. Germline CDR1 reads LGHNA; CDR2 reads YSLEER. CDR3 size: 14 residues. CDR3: CASSQEAAHYGYTF. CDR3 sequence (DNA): TGCGCCAGCAGCCAAGAGGCGGCCCACTATGGCTACACCTTC.

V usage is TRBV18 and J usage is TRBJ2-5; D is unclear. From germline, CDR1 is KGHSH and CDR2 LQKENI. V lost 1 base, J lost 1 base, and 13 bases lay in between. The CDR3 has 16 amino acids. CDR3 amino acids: CASSPLGFQLQETQYF. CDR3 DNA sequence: TGTGCCAGCTCACCACTAGGGTTCCAGCTCCAAGAGACCCAGTACTTC.

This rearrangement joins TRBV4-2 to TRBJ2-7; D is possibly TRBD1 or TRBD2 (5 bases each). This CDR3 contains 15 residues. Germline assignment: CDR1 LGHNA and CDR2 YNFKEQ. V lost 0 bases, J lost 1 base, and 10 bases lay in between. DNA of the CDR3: TGTGCCAGCAGCCAAGATCTGGGACGGTCCTACGAGCAGTACTTC. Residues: CASSQDLGRSYEQYF.